A single sample gave rise to the 22 T cell receptor beta chains below, sequenced in a study of blood T cell repertoires in COVID-19. Clones were read by immunoSEQ multiplex PCR, and TCRdb kept only the in-frame ones, dropping some. The sample lists approximately 300,000 clones; roughly 90% were seen once. Sequences were obtained from PBMCs or T cells enriched from blood (not recorded which). The receptors originated from a woman aged 25 to 45 who had been exposed to COVID-19.

This clone was picked up one time. This chain joins TRBV15 and TRBJ1-4; TRBD1 matches at 8 bases. Unmatched junction bases numbered 13, after V lost 2 bases and J lost 8 bases. This CDR3 region has 17 residues. Germline CDR1 LNHNV, CDR2 YYDKDF (reference sequence). The CDR3 here is CATSRSIVGQGLEKLFF. The CDR3 DNA reads as TGTGCCACCAGCAGATCGATTGTCGGACAGGGTCTGGAAAAACTGTTTTTT.

This clone was picked up one time. V gene TRBV4-1 combines with J gene TRBJ1-5, with D tentatively TRBD1 (5 bases). CDR3 size: 16 residues. Trimming shortened V by 0 bases and J by 0 bases, and 9 bases separated the two germline ends. The germline CDR1 and CDR2 sequences are MGHRA and YSYEKL. Written as DNA, the CDR3 is TGCGCCAGCAGCCAAGACGCAGGGAATAGCAATCAGCCCCAGCATTTT. Protein product: CASSQDAGNSNQPQHF.

CDR3 sequence reads: CASSQGLLNTEAFF. The CDR3 nucleotides are TGTGCCAGCAGCCAAGGACTCTTGAACACTGAAGCTTTCTTT. The chain couples TRBV4-2 to TRBJ1-1; D is uncertain. Germline-derived CDR1 and CDR2 are LGHNA and YNFKEQ. Trimming took off 1 base at V and 0 bases at J, with 6 bases between the two ends. The CDR3 contains 14 residues.

The chain couples TRBV4-3 to TRBJ1-5, with 7 nucleotides matching TRBD1. The CDR3 is 16 residues long. CDR1 LGHNA and CDR2 YSLEER come from the germline V gene. V gave up 0 bases and J gave up 4 bases; unmatched junction bases: 6. The CDR3 coding sequence is TGCGCCAGCAGCCAAGACGGGACAGCCCCTAATCAGCCCCAGCATTTT. It is translated as CASSQDGTAPNQPQHF.

This clone appeared once. V is TRBV5-1 and J is TRBJ2-7; 8 nucleotides agree with TRBD1. J lost 0 bases, V lost 4 bases, and 6 bases had no gene match. Germline CDR1 is SGHRS and CDR2 is YFSETQ. This CDR3 has 15 residues. The CDR3 DNA reads as TGCGCCAGCAGCACAGGGGGGACCAACTCCTACGAGCAGTACTTC. Translation: CASSTGGTNSYEQYF. Full variable domain (outside the CDR3, taken from reference TRBV5-1 and TRBJ2-7): KAGVTQTPRYLIKTRGQQVTLSCSPISGHRSVSWYQQTPGQGLQFLFEYFSETQRNKGNFPGRFSGRQFSNSRSEMNVSTLELGDSALYLCASSTGGTNSYEQYFGPGTRLTVT.

The chain joins TRBV7-3 to TRBJ2-1; 8 nucleotides line up with TRBD2. The CDR3 covers 17 residues. J gave up 0 bases and V 2 bases, and 6 bases lay outside the gene matches. Germline V gives CDR1 SGHTA, CDR2 FQGTGA. The CDR3 DNA sequence: TGTGCCAGCAGCTTACTTAGCGGGGCCCTCTCCTACAATGAGCAGTTCTTC. Residues: CASSLLSGALSYNEQFF.

The V and J genes are TRBV7-6 and TRBJ2-5; TRBD2 matches 9 bases. The CDR3 spans 16 residues. Germline V gene sequence: CDR1 SGHVS, CDR2 FNYEAQ. V lost 3 bases and J lost 4; bases outside the gene matches: 9. CDR3 coding DNA: TGTGCCAGCAGCTTGTTTGGTAGCGGGGGTTTAGAGACCCAGTACTTC. Amino acid sequence: CASSLFGSGGLETQYF.

This clone is a singleton in its sample. The CDR3 bases are TGCGCCAGCAGCCAAGATAAGATCCGAGCCCAGGGAACTCAGCCCCAGCATTTT. Residues: CASSQDKIRAQGTQPQHF. The rearrangement uses TRBV4-3 and TRBJ1-5, with D possibly TRBD1 on 5 matching bases. Germline lookup yields CDR1 LGHNA and CDR2 YSLEER. The CDR3 spans 18 residues. V shed 0 bases and J shed 6 bases, with 21 bases lying between them.

This CDR3 is CASSVVGGFSSYNEQFF. In nucleotides, the CDR3 is TGTGCCAGCAGCGTAGTTGGCGGGTTCTCCTCCTACAATGAGCAGTTCTTC. The chain has TRBV9 and TRBJ2-1; tentative D call: TRBD2 (5 bases). Germline values: CDR1 SGDLS, CDR2 YYNGEE. CDR3 length: 17 amino acids. V was clipped by 0 bases and J by 0 bases, with 13 bases between them.

The sample holds one count of this clone. The chain joins TRBV7-2 to TRBJ1-2, with D possibly matching TRBD1 (6 bases). The germline V and J ends were trimmed by 4 bases and 7 bases, with 10 bases remaining between them. The CDR3 has 12 amino acids. Germline V gene data show CDR1 as SGHTA and CDR2 as FQGNSA. In nucleotides, the CDR3 is TGTGCCAGCAGCTCTACAGGGTTTGGCTACACCTTC. Translated: CASSSTGFGYTF. The complete variable domain, with remaining parts taken from reference TRBV7-2 and TRBJ1-2, reads GAGVSQSPSNKVTEKGKDVELRCDPISGHTALYWYRQSLGQGLEFLIYFQGNSAPDKSGLPSDRFSAERTGGSVSTLTIQRTQQEDSAVYLCASSSTGFGYTFGSGTRLTVV.

For the CDR3, the DNA is TGTGCCAGCAGCCATGACAGGGAATCACCCCTCCACTTT. Translated: CASSHDRESPLHF. This chain joins TRBV12-3 or TRBV12-4 and TRBJ1-6; 7 positions match TRBD1. V was clipped by 6 bases and J by 10 bases; unmatched bases: 6. CDR3 length: 13 residues.

The chain uses TRBV12-3 or TRBV12-4 and TRBJ1-4; D is ambiguous. V lost 3 bases and J lost 8, with 10 bases in between. This CDR3 region has 13 residues. Here the CDR3 reads CASSFRGVEKLFF. CDR3 bases: TGTGCCAGCAGTTTTCGCGGGGTAGAAAAACTGTTTTTT.

The chain joins TRBV6-5 to TRBJ1-1; no firm D call. V shed 6 bases and J shed 2 bases, with 7 bases lying between them. The V gene's germline CDR1 is MNHEY and CDR2 SVGAGI. The CDR3 contains 12 residues. In DNA form, the CDR3 reads TGTGCCAGCAGGGCAGTTAACACTGAAGCTTTCTTT. This gives the protein CASRAVNTEAFF.

The J gene is TRBJ1-5, the V gene TRBV24-1; a possible D gene is TRBD1 (5 bases). V lost 4 bases to trimming and J lost 0 bases, with 15 bases between them. The CDR3 is 17 amino acids. Germline loops: CDR1 KGHDR, CDR2 SFDVKD. CDR3 protein: CATSEPTGTDSNQPQHF. The CDR3 DNA sequence: TGTGCCACCAGTGAACCTACCGGGACTGATAGCAATCAGCCCCAGCATTTT.

The chain couples TRBV2 to TRBJ1-1; D not certain. V was shortened by 2 bases and J by 1 base, with 14 bases between the two germline ends. Germline V lookup: CDR1 SNHLY, CDR2 FYNNEI. The length of the CDR3 is 16 residues. CDR3 sequence reads: CASSEPNYRGNTEAFF. In DNA, the CDR3 is TGTGCCAGCAGTGAACCTAATTATCGGGGGAACACTGAAGCTTTCTTT.

The sample holds one count of this clone. The V and J genes are TRBV4-2 and TRBJ2-2, with D unclear. Germline lookup yields CDR1 LGHNA and CDR2 YNFKEQ. CDR3 length equals 13 residues. Trimming took off 0 bases at V and 4 bases at J, with 3 bases between the two ends. Here the CDR3 DNA reads TGTGCCAGCAGCCAAGACATCACCGGGGAGCTGTTTTTT. Protein: CASSQDITGELFF.

The J gene is TRBJ1-5, the V gene TRBV5-1; D not resolved. There are 15 residues in the CDR3. Germline assignment: CDR1 SGHRS and CDR2 YFSETQ. V was shortened by 0 bases and J by 1 base, with 8 bases between the two germline ends. The DNA for the CDR3 is TGCGCCAGCAGCTTGGAGCCGGGAAGCAATCAGCCCCAGCATTTT. This encodes CASSLEPGSNQPQHF.

This sequence joins TRBV11-3 and TRBJ2-7; D ambiguous. Germline CDR1 is SGHNT and CDR2 is YENEEA. Trimming stripped 6 bases from V and 6 bases from J, with 18 bases between. CDR3 length: 14 residues. CDR3 sequence: CASRTRTVHGEQYF. CDR3 nucleotide sequence: TGTGCCAGCAGGACGAGAACAGTCCATGGCGAGCAGTACTTC.

The sample holds a few counts of this clone. The identical CDR3 is also encoded by other nucleotide sequences in the sample. V usage is TRBV6-5 and J usage is TRBJ2-5, with 10 bases identical to TRBD1. V lost 3 bases to trimming and J lost 1 base; unmatched junction nucleotides: 2. Germline CDR1 is MNHEY and CDR2 is SVGAGI. The CDR3 contains 15 residues. CDR3 in DNA: TGTGCCAGCAGTTATAGGACAGGGGGCCAAGAGACCCAGTACTTC. Residues: CASSYRTGGQETQYF.

This rearrangement joins TRBV9 to TRBJ2-1; 8 bases fit TRBD2. This CDR3 has 14 amino acids. With 3 bases clipped from V and 10 bases from J, the junction kept 9 bases outside the gene matches. The V gene's germline CDR1 is SGDLS and CDR2 YYNGEE. The CDR3 loop is CASSAQGLAIEQFF. The CDR3 DNA is TGTGCCAGCAGCGCCCAAGGACTAGCTATAGAGCAGTTCTTC.

The V and J genes are TRBV2 and TRBJ2-7; 9 nucleotides align to TRBD1. Germline V gene lookup returns CDR1 SNHLY and CDR2 FYNNEI. V lost 5 bases, J lost 1 base, and 3 bases stayed unmatched. The CDR3 runs to 14 residues. For the CDR3, the DNA is TGTGCCAGCAGTACACAGGGGGCTTCCTACGAGCAGTACTTC. The encoded protein is CASSTQGASYEQYF.

The V and J genes are TRBV18 and TRBJ1-5; the D is unclear. V gave up 5 bases and J gave up 7 bases, with 12 bases separating them. There are 13 residues in the CDR3. Per the germline V gene, CDR1 is KGHSH and CDR2 is LQKENI. The CDR3 DNA reads as TGTGCCAGCTCAGCCGACATACGACAGCCCCAGCATTTT. Residues: CASSADIRQPQHF.